One and the same sample provided the 17 T cell receptor beta chains below, sequenced in a study of T cell repertoires in cytomegalovirus infection. One entry per CDR3 protein results from TCRdb running MiXCR on the reads. The sample contains approximately 180,000 distinct CDR3 sequences, 17% of which appear only once. The source material was CD8+ T cells from PBMCs. Receptors were obtained from a human donor in good health (CMV status not recorded). Some clones in this sample may be carry-over from other donors' samples.

A few counts support this clonotype. The V call is TRBV28, the J call TRBJ1-4; 7 bases are a match to TRBD1. Unmatched junction bases numbered 11, after V lost 5 bases and J lost 5 bases. CDR3 length: 16 residues. In germline, CDR1 is MDHEN, CDR2 SYDVKM. This CDR3 is CASSPLQGRKNEKLFF. The CDR3 DNA is TGTGCCAGCAGTCCTCTACAGGGGAGGAAGAATGAAAAACTGTTTTTT.

A few counts support this clonotype. V and J are TRBV28 and TRBJ1-1; a possible D gene is TRBD1 (6 bases). The V gene lost 3 bases and the J gene lost 10 bases, with 12 bases spanning the gap. The CDR3 covers 12 residues. CDR1 MDHEN and CDR2 SYDVKM come from the germline V gene. This CDR3 reads CASSFRGGVAFF. The CDR3 DNA sequence: TGTGCCAGCAGTTTTAGGGGGGGCGTAGCTTTCTTT.

The J gene is TRBJ2-1, the V gene TRBV19, with D perhaps assigned TRBD1 or TRBD2 (5 bases each). V lost 3 bases and J lost 9, with 15 bases in between. CDR1 and CDR2 from the germline V gene are LNHDA and SQIVND (reference sequence). This CDR3 has 14 residues. CDR3 coding DNA: TGTGCCAGTAGTATTGGGGGTGAGGTTGCTGAGCAGTTCTTC. Translating gives CASSIGGEVAEQFF.

The chain is built from TRBV7-8 and TRBJ2-3, with D possibly being TRBD1 (6 bases). The CDR3 loop spans 16 amino acids. V gave up 4 bases and J gave up 4 bases, with 18 bases separating them. The germline gives CDR1 SGHVS, CDR2 FQNEAQ. Here the CDR3 DNA reads TGTGCCAGCAGCTGGGCAGGGGCTGAAGGGGCAGATACGCAGTATTTT. Translation: CASSWAGAEGADTQYF.

This clonotype was found a few times. The chain is built from TRBV7-9 and TRBJ2-3; possibly TRBD1 for D (5 bases). There are 19 residues in the CDR3. V was clipped by 4 bases and J by 0 bases, with 23 bases between them. In germline, CDR1 is SEHNR, CDR2 FQNEAQ (reference sequence). In DNA, the CDR3 is TGTGCCAGCAGCTCCCCCCCGAGGATGGACACCTATAGCACAGATACGCAGTATTTT. Protein sequence: CASSSPPRMDTYSTDTQYF. Filled out from reference TRBV7-9 and TRBJ2-3, the complete variable domain reads DTGVSQNPRHKITKRGQNVTFRCDPISEHNRLYWYRQTLGQGPEFLTYFQNEAQLEKSRLLSDRFSAERPKGSFSTLEIQRTEQGDSAMYLCASSSPPRMDTYSTDTQYFGPGTRLTVL.

About this clonotype itself: A read error may account for a junction end that differs from germline. This sequence joins TRBV29-1 and TRBJ2-5; perhaps TRBD2 as D (7 bases). This CDR3 spans 13 amino acids. Germline CDR1 is SQVTM and CDR2 is ANQGSEA. The CDR3 nucleotides read TGCAGCGTCGAAGGGGGGGGCGCGGAGACCCAGTACTTC. This codes for CSVEGGGAETQYF.

The V gene is TRBV14, the J gene TRBJ1-2; a possible D gene is TRBD1 (6 bases). Germline values: CDR1 SGHDN, CDR2 FVKESK. The V end was cut by 3 bases, the J end by 7 bases, with 12 bases between. The CDR3 runs to 13 residues. CDR3 nucleotide sequence: TGTGCCAGCAGCCAGCTACAGGGCCGTGGCTACACCTTC. This sequence encodes CASSQLQGRGYTF.

The genes are TRBV2 and TRBJ1-2; 7 bases align to TRBD1. This CDR3 has 15 residues. Germline V lookup: CDR1 SNHLY, CDR2 FYNNEI. V dropped 6 bases and J dropped 8; count of bases not matched to a gene: 15. CDR3 in amino acids: CASSRSRQGVEGYTF. Here the CDR3 DNA reads TGTGCCAGCAGCCGAAGCCGACAGGGAGTGGAAGGCTACACCTTC.

The gene calls are TRBV7-9 and TRBJ1-1; D gene unclear. Germline lookup yields CDR1 SEHNR and CDR2 FQNEAQ (reference sequence). V dropped 5 bases and J dropped 3 bases, with 7 bases sitting between them. This CDR3 contains 12 residues. The CDR3 here is CASSGLDTEAFF. In nucleotides, the CDR3 is TGTGCCAGCAGCGGATTGGACACTGAAGCTTTCTTT.

This clonotype was counted between two and nine times. In nucleotides, the CDR3 is TGTGCCAGCAGTTTTATGGGACAGGGGACAGATACGCAGTATTTT. It codes for CASSFMGQGTDTQYF. The J gene is TRBJ2-3, the V gene TRBV12-3 or TRBV12-4; 10 bases match TRBD1. The CDR3 extends over 15 amino acids. Trimming removed 3 bases from V and 3 bases from J; junction bases left unmatched: 3.

This clonotype has a handful of counts. V usage is TRBV4-3 and J usage is TRBJ2-3; D is possibly TRBD2 (6 bases). Germline CDR1 and CDR2: LGHNA and YSLEER. CDR3 size: 15 residues. V lost 3 bases, J lost 2 bases, and 12 bases lay in between. The CDR3 DNA reads as TGCGCCAGCAGCCAGGAACAGCGGGCCACAGATACGCAGTATTTT. Translating it yields CASSQEQRATDTQYF.

This sequence joins TRBV7-9 and TRBJ2-7; D is uncertain. The CDR3 runs to 14 residues. The germline V and J ends were trimmed by 1 base and 3 bases, with 10 bases remaining between them. CDR1 and CDR2 (germline): SEHNR, FQNEAQ (reference sequence). The CDR3 nucleotides read TGTGCCAGCAGCTTAGAATCCGTGAGCTACGAGCAGTACTTC. Amino acids: CASSLESVSYEQYF.

This chain links TRBV6-2 or TRBV6-3 with TRBJ2-5; perhaps TRBD1 as D (6 bases). Deletions cut 2 bases from V and 5 bases from J, with 15 bases between. Germline V lookup: CDR1 MNHEY, CDR2 SVGEGT. The length of the CDR3 is 15 residues. DNA for the CDR3: TGTGCCAGCAGTTACAACAGGGCACGGATCGAGACCCAGTACTTC. It translates to CASSYNRARIETQYF.

This clonotype turned up a few times. V usage is TRBV28 and J usage is TRBJ1-2; tentative D call: TRBD1 (5 bases). Germline loops: CDR1 MDHEN, CDR2 SYDVKM. Trimming cost V 6 bases and J 8 bases, with 22 bases left between them. CDR3 size: 15 residues. CDR3 residues: CASRVGTDSPSGYTF. CDR3 bases: TGTGCCAGCAGGGTTGGGACGGATTCACCCTCGGGCTACACCTTC.

This chain uses TRBV20-1 with TRBJ2-5, with 8 bases fitting TRBD2. The V gene's germline CDR1 is DFQATT and CDR2 SNEGSKA (reference sequence). The J segment lost 7 bases and the V segment lost 4 bases, leaving 17 bases of the junction unmatched. This CDR3 is 16 amino acids long. In DNA, the CDR3 is TGCAGTGCTACCCCCCGAAGCGGGGGCAGTGAGCGGACCCAGTACTTC. This translates into CSATPRSGGSERTQYF.

DNA of the CDR3: TGCGCCAGCAGCCTTCGTAGAGGGATTGAAGCTTTCTTT. Protein sequence: CASSLRRGIEAFF. The chain combines TRBV4-1 with TRBJ1-1, with D hard to call. Germline CDR1 and CDR2: MGHRA and YSYEKL. Trimming took off 4 bases at V and 7 bases at J, with 13 bases between the two ends. The length of the CDR3 is 13 residues.

Only a few counts were recorded for this clonotype. CDR3 in amino acids: CATSPGGSGDTQYF. The CDR3 nucleotides read TGTGCCACCTCCCCGGGGGGTTCCGGAGATACGCAGTATTTT. The chain carries TRBV6-5 and TRBJ2-3; 7 bases line up with TRBD2. With V trimmed by 10 bases and J by 5 bases, 12 bases remained unmatched. CDR3 length equals 14 residues. Looked up from germline, CDR1 is MNHEY and CDR2 is SVGAGI.